Listed here are 15 T cell receptor beta chains from one sample, sequenced in a study of cytomegalovirus exposure and HLA in healthy donors. Amplification used 60 Vbeta primers and 13 Jbeta primers. Measured with immunoSEQ multiplex PCR; TCRdb has only the in-frame clones, and not every one. In the table there are more than 90,000 clones, 81% of which are singletons. Sequencing used PBMCs. The receptors were sampled from a woman between 65 and 79 years old in good health and CMV-seropositive.

The CDR3 loop is CASSENDGLTDTQYF. The CDR3 DNA reads as TGTGCCAGCAGTGAAAACGACGGACTCACAGATACGCAGTATTTT. This chain links TRBV2 with TRBJ2-3; perhaps TRBD2 as D (5 bases). There are 15 residues in the CDR3. Germline values: CDR1 SNHLY, CDR2 FYNNEI. V gave up 2 bases and J gave up 2 bases, with 11 bases separating them.

The DNA of the CDR3 is TGTGCCAGCGTAGAGGGGAACACCGGGGAGCTGTTTTTT. This translates into CASVEGNTGELFF. This chain uses TRBV6-5 with TRBJ2-2; maybe TRBD2 (5 bases). From germline, CDR1 is MNHEY and CDR2 SVGAGI. V lost 8 bases and J 1 base, leaving 8 bases between the germline ends. CDR3 length: 13 residues.

This rearrangement joins TRBV6-5 to TRBJ1-1; D call uncertain. Deletions cut 2 bases from V and 4 bases from J, with 8 bases between. The CDR3 has 13 amino acids. The germline gives CDR1 MNHEY, CDR2 SVGAGI. In nucleotides, the CDR3 is TGTGCCAGCAGTTACGGAGGTTTCACTGAAGCTTTCTTT. This gives the protein CASSYGGFTEAFF.

This chain connects TRBV10-3 to TRBJ2-7; 12 nucleotides agree with TRBD1. The CDR3 has 13 amino acids. V lost 7 bases, J lost 4 bases, and 2 bases stayed unmatched. CDR1 and CDR2 from the germline V gene are ENHRY and SYGVKD. The chain's CDR3 is CAIKGQGAYEQYF. DNA of the CDR3: TGTGCCATCAAGGGACAGGGGGCTTACGAGCAGTACTTC.

In this sample, this clone turned up once. The rearrangement joins TRBV5-3 to TRBJ1-2, with no clear D. TRBV5-3 counts as an open reading frame of uncertain function. This CDR3 comprises 13 residues. The V and J ends lost 2 bases and 4 bases respectively, with 9 bases between them. DNA for the CDR3: TGTGCCAGAAGCTTTGGAGGAGGCTATGGCTACACCTTC. This sequence encodes CARSFGGGYGYTF.

The chain is built from TRBV2 and TRBJ1-5, with a weak D call TRBD1 (5 bases). Germline values: CDR1 SNHLY, CDR2 FYNNEI. This CDR3 comprises 14 residues. The V and J ends lost 3 bases and 6 bases respectively, with 12 bases between them. The CDR3 DNA reads TGTGCCAGCAGTGATAGGACAATTTTTCAGCCCCAGCATTTT. This sequence encodes CASSDRTIFQPQHF.

The chain has TRBV25-1 and TRBJ2-7, with a weak D call TRBD2 (7 bases). Trimming removed 4 bases from V and 0 bases from J, with 16 bases in between. The CDR3 spans 16 residues. Per the germline V gene, CDR1 is MGHDK and CDR2 is SYGVNS. The chain's CDR3 is CASSAVGAGASYEQYF. The CDR3 bases are TGTGCCAGCAGTGCTGTGGGGGCGGGAGCCTCCTACGAGCAGTACTTC.

The chain carries TRBV9 and TRBJ2-7; the D gene is possibly TRBD1 (6 bases). Trimming removed 5 bases at V and 7 bases at J, with 19 bases between. Germline V CDR1 and CDR2: SGDLS, YYNGEE. The CDR3 runs 14 residues. The chain's CDR3 is CASSRDTGNEEQYF. DNA for the CDR3: TGTGCCAGCAGTCGCGATACAGGGAATGAAGAGCAGTACTTC.

The rearrangement uses TRBV18 and TRBJ2-5; maybe TRBD2 (6 bases). CDR3 size: 13 residues. Germline V CDR1 and CDR2: KGHSH, LQKENI. Trimming left V 2 bases short and J 2 bases short, with 6 bases between. CDR3 nucleotides: TGTGCCAGCTCACCAGGACTACAAGAGACCCAGTACTTC. It is translated as CASSPGLQETQYF. The full variable domain, rest sourced from reference TRBV18 and TRBJ2-5, is NAGVMQNPRHLVRRRGQEARLRCSPMKGHSHVYWYRQLPEEGLKFMVYLQKENIIDESGMPKERFSAEFPKEGPSILRIQQVVRGDSAAYFCASSPGLQETQYFGPGTRLLVL.

This chain joins TRBV14 and TRBJ2-3; perhaps TRBD1 as D (5 bases). The CDR3 has 17 amino acids. V shed 0 bases and J shed 4 bases, with 17 bases lying between them. Germline V gene data show CDR1 as SGHDN and CDR2 as FVKESK. The CDR3 coding sequence is TGTGCCAGCAGCCAAGACAGGGCGTTTTTTGGGTCAGATACGCAGTATTTT. As protein: CASSQDRAFFGSDTQYF.

The rearrangement links TRBV18 to TRBJ2-3; a weak D match, TRBD1 (5 bases). Trimming removed 3 bases from V and 3 bases from J, with 10 bases in between. The V gene's germline CDR1 is KGHSH and CDR2 LQKENI. The CDR3 is 14 residues long. The CDR3 here is CASSPSQGTDTQYF. Written as DNA, the CDR3 is TGTGCCAGCTCACCGAGCCAGGGAACAGATACGCAGTATTTT.

The sample holds a few counts of this clone. The V and J genes are TRBV6-6 and TRBJ1-2; TRBD1 matches at 9 bases. The CDR3 consists of 15 residues. Germline V gene lookup returns CDR1 MNHNY and CDR2 SVGAGI (reference sequence). Germline trimming cut 2 bases from V and 4 bases from J; bases unmatched to any gene: 5. DNA of the CDR3: TGTGCCAGCAGTTACAAGACAGGGGGGCTCTATGGCTACACCTTC. Translating gives CASSYKTGGLYGYTF.

The chain combines TRBV30 with TRBJ2-5; TRBD2 agrees at 8 bases. Germline V gene lookup returns CDR1 GTSNPN and CDR2 SVGIG (reference sequence). The J segment lost 4 bases and the V segment lost 4 bases, leaving 8 bases of the junction unmatched. This CDR3 region has 14 residues. Here the CDR3 reads CAWTRRGRSETQYF. CDR3 nucleotide sequence: TGTGCCTGGACCCGGCGCGGGAGGTCAGAGACCCAGTACTTC.

The chain combines TRBV10-3 with TRBJ2-2; TRBD2 might be the D (6 bases). Germline values: CDR1 ENHRY, CDR2 SYGVKD. V lost 8 bases to trimming and J lost 2 bases, with 9 bases between them. CDR3 length: 13 residues. DNA for the CDR3: TGTGCCATCGGGGAGGCCAACACCGGGGAGCTGTTTTTT. It is translated as CAIGEANTGELFF.

The V and J genes are TRBV7-9 and TRBJ1-1, with a tentative D call TRBD1 (6 bases). CDR3 length equals 13 residues. Deletions cut 11 bases from V and 4 bases from J, with 17 bases between. Per the germline V gene, CDR1 is SEHNR and CDR2 is FQNEAQ (reference sequence). The CDR3 protein is CAGGRAGVTEAFF. Written as DNA, the CDR3 is TGTGCCGGGGGGCGTGCGGGGGTCACTGAAGCTTTCTTT.